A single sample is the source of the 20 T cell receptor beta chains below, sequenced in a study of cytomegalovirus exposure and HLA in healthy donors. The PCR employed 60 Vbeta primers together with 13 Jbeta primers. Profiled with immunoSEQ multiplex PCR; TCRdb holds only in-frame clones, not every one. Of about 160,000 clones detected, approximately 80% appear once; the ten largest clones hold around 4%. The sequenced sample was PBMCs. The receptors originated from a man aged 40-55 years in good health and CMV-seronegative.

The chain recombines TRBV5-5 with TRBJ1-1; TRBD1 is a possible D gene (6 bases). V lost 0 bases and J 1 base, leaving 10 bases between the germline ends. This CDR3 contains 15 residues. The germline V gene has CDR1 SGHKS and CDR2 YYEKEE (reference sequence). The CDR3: CASSLVAGANTEAFF. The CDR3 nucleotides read TGTGCCAGCAGCTTGGTGGCAGGGGCGAACACTGAAGCTTTCTTT.

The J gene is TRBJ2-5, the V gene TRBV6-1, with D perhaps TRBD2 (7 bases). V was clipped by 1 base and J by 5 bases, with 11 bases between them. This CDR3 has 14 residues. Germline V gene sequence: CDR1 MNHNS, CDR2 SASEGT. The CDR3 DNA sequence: TGTGCCAGCAGTGAAGGGACTAGGGGGGAGACCCAGTACTTC. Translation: CASSEGTRGETQYF.

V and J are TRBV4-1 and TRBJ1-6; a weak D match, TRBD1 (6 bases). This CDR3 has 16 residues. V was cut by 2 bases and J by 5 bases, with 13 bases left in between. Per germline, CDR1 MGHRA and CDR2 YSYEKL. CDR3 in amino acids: CASSQQGLGDNSPLHF. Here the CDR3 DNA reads TGCGCCAGCAGCCAACAGGGGCTAGGAGATAATTCACCCCTCCACTTT.

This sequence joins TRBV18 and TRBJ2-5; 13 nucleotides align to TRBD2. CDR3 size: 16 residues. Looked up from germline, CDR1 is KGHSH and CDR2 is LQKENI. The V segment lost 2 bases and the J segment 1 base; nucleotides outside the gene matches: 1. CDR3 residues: CASSPRLAGGQETQYF. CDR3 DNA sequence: TGTGCCAGCTCACCAAGACTAGCGGGGGGCCAAGAGACCCAGTACTTC.

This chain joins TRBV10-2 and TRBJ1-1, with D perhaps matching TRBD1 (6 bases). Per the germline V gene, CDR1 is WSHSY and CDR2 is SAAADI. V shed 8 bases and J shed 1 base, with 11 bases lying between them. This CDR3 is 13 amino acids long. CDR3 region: CASREQGNTEAFF. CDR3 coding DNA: TGCGCCAGCCGAGAACAGGGGAACACTGAAGCTTTCTTT.

This CDR3 reads CASSLAGTSGGYEQYF. The CDR3 DNA reads TGCGCCAGCAGCTTGGCCGGGACTAGCGGTGGCTACGAGCAGTACTTC. The chain recombines TRBV5-1 with TRBJ2-7; 11 bases line up with TRBD2. From germline, CDR1 is SGHRS and CDR2 YFSETQ. This CDR3 contains 16 residues. Trimming took 0 bases from V and 3 from J; bases not matched to a gene: 5.

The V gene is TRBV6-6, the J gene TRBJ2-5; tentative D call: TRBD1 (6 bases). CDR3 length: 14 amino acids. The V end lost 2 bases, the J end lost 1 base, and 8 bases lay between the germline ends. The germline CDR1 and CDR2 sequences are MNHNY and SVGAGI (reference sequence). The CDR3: CASSYGGGQETQYF. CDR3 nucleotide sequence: TGTGCCAGCAGTTACGGGGGCGGCCAAGAGACCCAGTACTTC.

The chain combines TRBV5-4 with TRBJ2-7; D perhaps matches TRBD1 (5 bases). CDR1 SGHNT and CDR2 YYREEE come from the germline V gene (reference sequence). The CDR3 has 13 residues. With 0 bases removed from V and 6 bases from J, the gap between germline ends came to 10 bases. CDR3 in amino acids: CASSLEQVGEQYF. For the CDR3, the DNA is TGTGCCAGCAGCTTGGAACAGGTAGGCGAGCAGTACTTC. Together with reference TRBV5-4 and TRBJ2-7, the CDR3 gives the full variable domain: ETGVTQSPTHLIKTRGQQVTLRCSSQSGHNTVSWYQQALGQGPQFIFQYYREEENGRGNFPPRFSGLQFPNYSSELNVNALELDDSALYLCASSLEQVGEQYFGPGTRLTVT.

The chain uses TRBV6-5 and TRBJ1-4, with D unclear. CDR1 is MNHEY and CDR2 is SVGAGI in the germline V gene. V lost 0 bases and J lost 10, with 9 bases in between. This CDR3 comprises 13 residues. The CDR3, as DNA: TGTGCCAGCAGTTACTCCTTGGAGGGAAAACTGTTTTTT. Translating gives CASSYSLEGKLFF.

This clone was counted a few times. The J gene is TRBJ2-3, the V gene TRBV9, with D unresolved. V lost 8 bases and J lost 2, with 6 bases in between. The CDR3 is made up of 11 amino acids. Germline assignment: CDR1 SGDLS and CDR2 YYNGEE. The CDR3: CASLLTDTQYF. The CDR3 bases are TGTGCCAGTCTCCTCACAGATACGCAGTATTTT.

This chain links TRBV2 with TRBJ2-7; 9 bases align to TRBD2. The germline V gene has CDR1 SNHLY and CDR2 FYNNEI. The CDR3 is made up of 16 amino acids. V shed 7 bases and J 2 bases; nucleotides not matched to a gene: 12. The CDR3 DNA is TGTGCCAGCACAGCAGGGGCCGGGACTAGCACCTACGAGCAGTACTTC. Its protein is CASTAGAGTSTYEQYF.

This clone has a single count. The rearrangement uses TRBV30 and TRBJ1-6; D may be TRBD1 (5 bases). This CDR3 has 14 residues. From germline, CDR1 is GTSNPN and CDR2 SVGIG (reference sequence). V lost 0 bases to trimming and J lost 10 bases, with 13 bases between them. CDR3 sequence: CAWSVPDTRSPLHF. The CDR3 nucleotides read TGTGCCTGGAGTGTACCGGACACAAGGTCACCCCTCCACTTT. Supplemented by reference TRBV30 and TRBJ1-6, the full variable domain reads SQTIHQWPATLVQPVGSPLSLECTVEGTSNPNLYWYRQAAGRGLQLLFYSVGIGQISSEVPQNLSASRPQDRQFILSSKKLLLSDSGFYLCAWSVPDTRSPLHFGNGTRLTVT.

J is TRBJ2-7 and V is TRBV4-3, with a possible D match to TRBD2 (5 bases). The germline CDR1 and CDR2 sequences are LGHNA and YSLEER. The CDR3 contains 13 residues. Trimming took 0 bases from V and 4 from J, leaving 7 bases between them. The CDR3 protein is CASSQDREYEQYF. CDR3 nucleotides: TGCGCCAGCAGCCAAGATAGGGAGTACGAGCAGTACTTC.

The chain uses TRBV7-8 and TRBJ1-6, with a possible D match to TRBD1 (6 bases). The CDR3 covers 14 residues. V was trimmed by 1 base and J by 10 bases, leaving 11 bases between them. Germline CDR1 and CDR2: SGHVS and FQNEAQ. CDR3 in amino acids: CASSLVRGASPLHF. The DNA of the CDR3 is TGTGCCAGCAGCTTAGTCAGGGGTGCGTCACCCCTCCACTTT.

The CDR3 protein is CASSAPRGPGNTEAFF. CDR3 nucleotides: TGCGCCAGCAGCGCGCCCAGGGGGCCGGGGAACACTGAAGCTTTCTTT. This rearrangement joins TRBV5-1 to TRBJ1-1; TRBD1 matches 8 bases. Looked up from germline, CDR1 is SGHRS and CDR2 is YFSETQ. This CDR3 has 16 amino acids. J gave up 1 base and V 4 bases, and 9 bases lay outside the gene matches.

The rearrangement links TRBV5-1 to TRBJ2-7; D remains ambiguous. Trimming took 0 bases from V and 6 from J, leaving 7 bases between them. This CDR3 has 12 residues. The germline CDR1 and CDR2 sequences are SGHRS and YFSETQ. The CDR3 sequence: CASSLDTLEQYF. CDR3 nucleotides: TGCGCCAGCAGCTTGGACACCCTCGAGCAGTACTTC.

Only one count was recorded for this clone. CDR3 nucleotide sequence: TGTGCCTGGGGATTTGAGACAGGGAATTCACCCCTCCACTTT. It translates to CAWGFETGNSPLHF. V is TRBV30 and J is TRBJ1-6, with 7 bases that match TRBD1. Trimming cost V 5 bases and J 7 bases; bases outside gene matches: 8. CDR1 and CDR2 from the germline V gene are GTSNPN and SVGIG (reference sequence). The CDR3 has 14 residues.

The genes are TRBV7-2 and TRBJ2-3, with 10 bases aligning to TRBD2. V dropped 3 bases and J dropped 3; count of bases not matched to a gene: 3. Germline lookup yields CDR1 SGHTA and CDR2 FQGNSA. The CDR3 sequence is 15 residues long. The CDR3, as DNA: TGTGCCAGCAGCTTTAGCGGGGGGCCGACAGATACGCAGTATTTT. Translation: CASSFSGGPTDTQYF. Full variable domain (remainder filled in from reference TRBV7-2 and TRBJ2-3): GAGVSQSPSNKVTEKGKDVELRCDPISGHTALYWYRQSLGQGLEFLIYFQGNSAPDKSGLPSDRFSAERTGGSVSTLTIQRTQQEDSAVYLCASSFSGGPTDTQYFGPGTRLTVL.

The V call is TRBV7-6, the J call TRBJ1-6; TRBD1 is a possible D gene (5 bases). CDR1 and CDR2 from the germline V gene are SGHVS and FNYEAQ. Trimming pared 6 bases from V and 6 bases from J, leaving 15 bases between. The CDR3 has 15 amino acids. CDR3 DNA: TGTGCCAGCAGTCCTCTTCTGGGGGGTAATTCACCCCTCCACTTT. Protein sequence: CASSPLLGGNSPLHF.

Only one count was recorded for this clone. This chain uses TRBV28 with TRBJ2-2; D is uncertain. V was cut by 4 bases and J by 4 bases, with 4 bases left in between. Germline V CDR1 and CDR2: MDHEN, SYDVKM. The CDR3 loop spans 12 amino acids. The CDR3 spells CASSYSTGELFF. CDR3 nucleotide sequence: TGTGCCAGCAGTTACAGCACCGGGGAGCTGTTTTTT.